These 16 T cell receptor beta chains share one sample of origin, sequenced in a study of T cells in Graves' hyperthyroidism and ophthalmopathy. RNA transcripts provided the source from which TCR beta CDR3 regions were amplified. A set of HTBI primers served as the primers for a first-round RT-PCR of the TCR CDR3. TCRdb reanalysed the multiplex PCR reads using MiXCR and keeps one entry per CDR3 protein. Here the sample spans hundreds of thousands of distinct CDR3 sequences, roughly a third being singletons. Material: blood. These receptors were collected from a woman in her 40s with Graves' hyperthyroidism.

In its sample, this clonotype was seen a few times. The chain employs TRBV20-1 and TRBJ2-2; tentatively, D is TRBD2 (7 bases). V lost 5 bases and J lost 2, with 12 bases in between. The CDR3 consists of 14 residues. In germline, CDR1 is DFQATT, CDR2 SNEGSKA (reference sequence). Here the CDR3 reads CSAQPGGNTGELFF. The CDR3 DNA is TGCAGTGCTCAGCCGGGGGGCAACACCGGGGAGCTGTTTTTT.

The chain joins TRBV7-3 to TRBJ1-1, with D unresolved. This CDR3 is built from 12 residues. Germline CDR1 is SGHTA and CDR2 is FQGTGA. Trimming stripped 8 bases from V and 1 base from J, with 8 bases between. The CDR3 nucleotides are TGTGCCAGCGAGGGTTGGAACACTGAAGCTTTCTTT. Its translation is CASEGWNTEAFF.

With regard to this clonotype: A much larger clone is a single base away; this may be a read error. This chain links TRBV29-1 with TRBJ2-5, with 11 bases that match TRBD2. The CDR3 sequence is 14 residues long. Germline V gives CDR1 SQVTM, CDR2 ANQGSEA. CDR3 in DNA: TGCAGCGCCCAGCTAGCGGGAGGCCAAGAGACCCAGCACTTC. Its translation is CSAQLAGGQETQHF.

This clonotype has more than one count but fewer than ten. DNA for the CDR3: TGTGCCAGCATTGAGGGCGGTTACCCTAACACCGGGGAGCTGTTTTTT. Residues: CASIEGGYPNTGELFF. The rearrangement uses TRBV5-5 and TRBJ2-2; the D gene is possibly TRBD2 (5 bases). CDR3 size: 16 residues. Germline V gene lookup returns CDR1 SGHKS and CDR2 YYEKEE (reference sequence). The germline V and J ends were trimmed by 6 bases and 2 bases, with 17 bases remaining between them.

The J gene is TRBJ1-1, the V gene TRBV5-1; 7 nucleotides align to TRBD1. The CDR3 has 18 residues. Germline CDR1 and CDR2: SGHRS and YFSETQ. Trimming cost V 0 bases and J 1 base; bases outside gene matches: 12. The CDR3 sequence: CASSLEGAGAHGNTEAFF. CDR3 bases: TGCGCCAGCAGCTTGGAGGGGGCAGGGGCGCATGGGAACACTGAAGCTTTCTTT.

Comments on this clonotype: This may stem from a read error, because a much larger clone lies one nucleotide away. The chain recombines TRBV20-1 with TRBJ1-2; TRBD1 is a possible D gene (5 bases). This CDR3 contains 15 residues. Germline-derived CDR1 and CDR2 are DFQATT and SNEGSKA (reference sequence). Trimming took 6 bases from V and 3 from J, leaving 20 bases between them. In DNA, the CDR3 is TGCAGTGCGCCCCAAAACGGACGGGGCCACTATGGCTACACCTTC. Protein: CSAPQNGRGHYGYTF.

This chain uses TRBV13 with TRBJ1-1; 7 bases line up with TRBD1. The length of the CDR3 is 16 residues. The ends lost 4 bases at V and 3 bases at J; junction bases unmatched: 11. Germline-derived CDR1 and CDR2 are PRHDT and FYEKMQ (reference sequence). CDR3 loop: CASSSIDRDLYTEAFF. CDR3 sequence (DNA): TGTGCCAGCAGCTCCATCGACAGGGATTTATACACTGAAGCTTTCTTT.

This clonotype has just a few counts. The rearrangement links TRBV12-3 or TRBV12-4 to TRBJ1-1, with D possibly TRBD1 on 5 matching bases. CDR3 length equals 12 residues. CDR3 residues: CASAPSGVGAFF. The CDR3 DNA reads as TGTGCTAGTGCCCCCTCGGGGGTCGGAGCTTTCTTT.

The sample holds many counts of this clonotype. The CDR3 protein is CASSFSSSGTEAFF. For the CDR3, the DNA is TGTGCCAGCAGTTTTTCCTCTTCGGGCACTGAAGCTTTCTTT. V and J are TRBV12-3 or TRBV12-4 and TRBJ1-1; D gene unclear. The V end was cut by 3 bases, the J end by 4 bases, with 12 bases between. This CDR3 is built from 14 residues.

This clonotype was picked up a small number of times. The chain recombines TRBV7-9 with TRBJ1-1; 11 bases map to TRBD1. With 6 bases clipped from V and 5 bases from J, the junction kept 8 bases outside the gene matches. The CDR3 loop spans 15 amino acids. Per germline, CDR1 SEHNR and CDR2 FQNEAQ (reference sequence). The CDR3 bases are TGTGCCAGCAGTCGCGCCGGACAGGGGGCAACTGAAGCTTTCTTT. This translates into CASSRAGQGATEAFF.

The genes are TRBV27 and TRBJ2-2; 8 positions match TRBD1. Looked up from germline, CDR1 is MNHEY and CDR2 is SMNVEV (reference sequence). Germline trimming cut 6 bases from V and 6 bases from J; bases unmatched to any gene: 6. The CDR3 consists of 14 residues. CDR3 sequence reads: CASRTGRGPGELFF. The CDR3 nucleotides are TGTGCCAGCAGGACGGGCAGGGGGCCCGGGGAGCTGTTTTTT.

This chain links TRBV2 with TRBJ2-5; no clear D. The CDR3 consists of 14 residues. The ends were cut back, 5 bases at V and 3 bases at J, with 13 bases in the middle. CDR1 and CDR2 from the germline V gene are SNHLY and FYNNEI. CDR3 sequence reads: CASSPSLGEETQYF. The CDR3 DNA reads TGTGCCAGCAGTCCATCCCTTGGAGAAGAGACCCAGTACTTC.

CDR3 sequence: CASSEVIVGVSSYEQYF. The CDR3 DNA is TGTGCCAGCAGTGAAGTCATCGTCGGGGTGAGCTCCTACGAGCAGTACTTC. The chain uses TRBV2 and TRBJ2-7, with D tentatively TRBD2 (5 bases). From germline, CDR1 is SNHLY and CDR2 FYNNEI. The V gene lost 1 base and the J gene lost 0 bases, with 16 bases spanning the gap. The CDR3 spans 17 residues.

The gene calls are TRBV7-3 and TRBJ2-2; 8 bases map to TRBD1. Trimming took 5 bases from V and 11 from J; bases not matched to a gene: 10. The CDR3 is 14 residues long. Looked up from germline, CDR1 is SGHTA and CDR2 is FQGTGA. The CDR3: CASSHRDRNYELFF. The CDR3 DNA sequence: TGTGCCAGCAGCCACCGGGACAGGAACTACGAGCTGTTTTTT. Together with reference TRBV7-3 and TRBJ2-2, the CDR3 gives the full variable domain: GAGVSQTPSNKVTEKGKYVELRCDPISGHTALYWYRQSLGQGPEFLIYFQGTGAADDSGLPNDRFFAVRPEGSVSTLKIQRTERGDSAVYLCASSHRDRNYELFFGEGSRLTVL.

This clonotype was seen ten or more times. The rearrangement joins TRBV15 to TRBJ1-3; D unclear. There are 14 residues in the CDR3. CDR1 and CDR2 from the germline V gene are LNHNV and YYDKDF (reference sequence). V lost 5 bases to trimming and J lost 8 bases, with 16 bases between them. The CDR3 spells CATSPRPASYTIYF. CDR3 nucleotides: TGTGCCACCAGCCCGCGGCCGGCGTCGTACACCATATATTTT. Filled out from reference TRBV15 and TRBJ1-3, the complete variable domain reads DAMVIQNPRYQVTQFGKPVTLSCSQTLNHNVMYWYQQKSSQAPKLLFHYYDKDFNNEADTPDNFQSRRPNTSFCFLDIRSPGLGDTAMYLCATSPRPASYTIYFGEGSWLTVV.

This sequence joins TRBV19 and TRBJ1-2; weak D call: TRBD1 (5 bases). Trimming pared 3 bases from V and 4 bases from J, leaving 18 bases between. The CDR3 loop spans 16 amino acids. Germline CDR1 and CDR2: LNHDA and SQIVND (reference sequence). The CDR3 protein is CASSMVSGDSLYGYTF. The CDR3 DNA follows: TGTGCCAGTAGTATGGTTTCAGGTGACAGTCTCTATGGCTACACCTTC.